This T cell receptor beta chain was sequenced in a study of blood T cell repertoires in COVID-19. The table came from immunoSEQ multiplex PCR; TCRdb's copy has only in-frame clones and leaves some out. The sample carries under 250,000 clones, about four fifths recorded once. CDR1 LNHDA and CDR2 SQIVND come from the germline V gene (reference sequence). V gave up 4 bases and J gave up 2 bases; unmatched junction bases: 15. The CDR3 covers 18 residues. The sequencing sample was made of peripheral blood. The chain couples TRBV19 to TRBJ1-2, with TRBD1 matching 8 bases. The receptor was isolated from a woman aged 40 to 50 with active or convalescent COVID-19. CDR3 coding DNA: TGTGCCAGTAGTACCCTCCCGGGACAGGCCCACGAAAACTATGGCTACACCTTC. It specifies CASSTLPGQAHENYGYTF.